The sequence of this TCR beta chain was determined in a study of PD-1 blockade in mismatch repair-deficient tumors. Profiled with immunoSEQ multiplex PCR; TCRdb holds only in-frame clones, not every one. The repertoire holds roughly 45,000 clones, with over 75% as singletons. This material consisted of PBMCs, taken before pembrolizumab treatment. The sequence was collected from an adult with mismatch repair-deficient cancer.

The DNA of the CDR3 is TGTGCCACCAGCAGTAGAGGGGACAATGAGCAGTTCTTC. The encoded protein is CATSSRGDNEQFF. V and J are TRBV15 and TRBJ2-1; D may correspond to TRBD1 or TRBD2 (5 bases each). V shed 3 bases and J shed 5 bases, with 8 bases lying between them. CDR1 LNHNV and CDR2 YYDKDF come from the germline V gene (reference sequence). CDR3 size: 13 residues.